A single sample gave rise to the 15 T cell receptor beta chains below, sequenced in a study of human T cells and chemical hapten exposure. A single record per CDR3 protein comes from TCRdb applying MiXCR to the RACE reads. Of nearly 350,000 distinct CDR3 sequences listed, under 9% are singletons. The time point here: patch test 1, 2 weeks after DPC sensitization. The treatment denotes: therapeutic diphenylcyclopropenone sensitization with weekly scalp DPC. Sequences were derived from whole blood, sampled in connection with sensitization to the hapten diphenylcyclopropenone (DPC). These receptor sequences come from a young woman with alopecia areata. Some clones in this sample may be carry-over from other donors' samples.

This clonotype has ten or more counts. The rearrangement joins TRBV29-1 to TRBJ2-3, with D hard to call. Looked up from germline, CDR1 is SQVTM and CDR2 is ANQGSEA. Trimming took off 6 bases at V and 1 base at J, with 11 bases between the two ends. The CDR3 spans 13 residues. DNA for the CDR3: TGCAGCGTCGTTCGTATGGGCACAGATACGCAGTATTTT. The encoded protein is CSVVRMGTDTQYF.

The V call is TRBV6-2 or TRBV6-3, the J call TRBJ1-2; D is possibly TRBD1 (6 bases). Germline V gives CDR1 MNHEY, CDR2 SVGEGT. The CDR3 length is 14 residues. Trimming pared 2 bases from V and 6 bases from J, leaving 13 bases between. CDR3 sequence (DNA): TGTGCCAGCAGTTACCACGACAGGTCGAATGGCTACACCTTC. It translates to CASSYHDRSNGYTF.

The rearrangement joins TRBV7-2 to TRBJ2-3; TRBD2 agrees at 8 bases. V lost 5 bases and J lost 0; bases outside the gene matches: 7. Germline V gives CDR1 SGHTA, CDR2 FQGNSA. This CDR3 comprises 16 residues. CDR3 DNA: TGTGCCAGCAGCCGCCCGGCGGGGGGTAGCACAGATACGCAGTATTTT. Protein sequence: CASSRPAGGSTDTQYF. Full variable domain (outside the CDR3, taken from reference TRBV7-2 and TRBJ2-3): GAGVSQSPSNKVTEKGKDVELRCDPISGHTALYWYRQSLGQGLEFLIYFQGNSAPDKSGLPSDRFSAERTGGSVSTLTIQRTQQEDSAVYLCASSRPAGGSTDTQYFGPGTRLTVL.

This clonotype has at least ten counts. The chain carries TRBV4-3 and TRBJ2-3; 7 nucleotides agree with TRBD2. Germline loops: CDR1 LGHNA, CDR2 YSLEER. J gave up 2 bases and V 3 bases, and 8 bases lay outside the gene matches. There are 16 residues in the CDR3. As DNA, the CDR3 is TGCGCCAGCAGCCAGGGGCACAGCGGGGTCACAGATACGCAGTATTTT. Its protein is CASSQGHSGVTDTQYF.

The chain has TRBV7-2 and TRBJ2-1, with D possibly being TRBD1 (6 bases). From germline, CDR1 is SGHTA and CDR2 FQGNSA. V lost 5 bases to trimming and J lost 8 bases, with 19 bases between them. The CDR3 is 15 residues long. DNA of the CDR3: TGTGCCAGCAGCGCGGACAGCTCAAGGAACTATGAGCAGTTCTTC. It translates to CASSADSSRNYEQFF.

This rearrangement joins TRBV7-9 to TRBJ1-4; D may be TRBD1 (5 bases). The V end was cut by 5 bases, the J end by 7 bases, with 20 bases between. From germline, CDR1 is SEHNR and CDR2 FQNEAQ (reference sequence). This CDR3 region has 16 residues. As DNA, the CDR3 is TGTGCCAGCAGCCCCCGGACATTTCCGGACGGTGAAAAACTGTTTTTT. Residues: CASSPRTFPDGEKLFF.

This clonotype has ten or more counts. The rearrangement links TRBV4-2 to TRBJ2-7, with 10 bases that match TRBD1. The J segment lost 5 bases and the V segment lost 1 base, leaving 8 bases of the junction unmatched. The CDR3 spans 16 residues. Germline V gene sequence: CDR1 LGHNA, CDR2 YNFKEQ. CDR3 bases: TGTGCCAGCAGCCAAGGTACGGGACAGGGGATCCACGAGCAGTACTTC. The encoded protein is CASSQGTGQGIHEQYF.

This clonotype occurred a few times. This sequence joins TRBV7-2 and TRBJ1-4; D not resolved. Germline assignment: CDR1 SGHTA and CDR2 FQGNSA. Trimming pared 5 bases from V and 1 base from J, leaving 8 bases between. The length of the CDR3 is 14 residues. CDR3 region: CASSTAGTNEKLFF. The CDR3 DNA sequence: TGTGCCAGCAGCACGGCCGGAACTAATGAAAAACTGTTTTTT.

J is TRBJ1-2 and V is TRBV7-9, with unresolved D. Germline V gene sequence: CDR1 SEHNR, CDR2 FQNEAQ (reference sequence). The CDR3 extends over 12 amino acids. The V and J ends lost 5 bases and 6 bases respectively, with 10 bases between them. The CDR3 DNA reads TGTGCCAGCAGCCCTTCCGGAGATGGCTACACCTTC. Its protein is CASSPSGDGYTF.

This chain links TRBV6-2 or TRBV6-3 with TRBJ1-1, with 11 positions matching TRBD1. This CDR3 has 13 residues. V gave up 5 bases and J gave up 11 bases; unmatched junction bases: 7. The germline V gene has CDR1 MNHEY and CDR2 SVGEGT. This CDR3 is CASSRGQGAGAFF. In nucleotides, the CDR3 is TGTGCCAGCAGTCGAGGACAGGGGGCAGGGGCTTTCTTT.

This clonotype has a handful of counts. The J gene is TRBJ2-3, the V gene TRBV4-2, with 7 bases aligning to TRBD2. Germline V gene lookup returns CDR1 LGHNA and CDR2 YNFKEQ. Losses at the gene ends were 11 bases for V and 4 bases for J; bases not matched to a gene: 6. The CDR3 runs 12 residues. The CDR3 reads CAAGGGADTQYF. The CDR3 DNA is TGTGCCGCAGGCGGGGGAGCAGATACGCAGTATTTT.

This clonotype was detected ten times or more. The rearrangement uses TRBV5-6 and TRBJ1-1; D call uncertain. Trimming removed 5 bases at V and 1 base at J, with 9 bases between. The V gene's germline CDR1 is SGHDT and CDR2 YYEEEE. The CDR3 is 13 residues long. The CDR3 DNA sequence: TGTGCCAGCAGTCCGCCTTCGAACACTGAAGCTTTCTTT. Its translation is CASSPPSNTEAFF.

This clonotype turned up a few times. This chain connects TRBV6-1 to TRBJ1-1; a weak D match, TRBD1 (5 bases). Germline-derived CDR1 and CDR2 are MNHNS and SASEGT. The CDR3 covers 15 residues. V shed 0 bases and J shed 4 bases, with 12 bases lying between them. CDR3 sequence reads: CASSEAPGLLTEAFF. CDR3 nucleotide sequence: TGTGCCAGCAGTGAAGCGCCAGGGTTGCTCACTGAAGCTTTCTTT.

This clonotype was counted at least ten times. The V gene is TRBV5-4, the J gene TRBJ2-6; no reliable D call. Germline CDR1 is SGHNT and CDR2 is YYREEE (reference sequence). The CDR3 loop spans 16 amino acids. With 6 bases removed from V and 0 bases from J, the gap between germline ends came to 13 bases. CDR3 loop: CASKATAVSGANVLTF. For the CDR3, the DNA is TGTGCCAGCAAAGCCACAGCTGTCTCTGGGGCCAACGTCCTGACTTTC. The entire variable domain, with the rest obtained from reference TRBV5-4 and TRBJ2-6, is as follows: ETGVTQSPTHLIKTRGQQVTLRCSSQSGHNTVSWYQQALGQGPQFIFQYYREEENGRGNFPPRFSGLQFPNYSSELNVNALELDDSALYLCASKATAVSGANVLTFGAGSRLTVL.

The rearrangement joins TRBV13 to TRBJ2-1; D not resolved. This CDR3 comprises 15 residues. The germline V and J ends were trimmed by 3 bases and 4 bases, with 13 bases remaining between them. Germline assignment: CDR1 PRHDT and CDR2 FYEKMQ (reference sequence). The CDR3 DNA sequence: TGTGCCAGCAGCTTTAGGCCAATAGGGTACAATGAGCAGTTCTTC. Protein: CASSFRPIGYNEQFF. The full variable domain, with the rest looked up from reference TRBV13 and TRBJ2-1, is AAGVIQSPRHLIKEKRETATLKCYPIPRHDTVYWYQQGPGQDPQFLISFYEKMQSDKGSIPDRFSAQQFSDYHSELNMSSLELGDSALYFCASSFRPIGYNEQFFGPGTRLTVL.